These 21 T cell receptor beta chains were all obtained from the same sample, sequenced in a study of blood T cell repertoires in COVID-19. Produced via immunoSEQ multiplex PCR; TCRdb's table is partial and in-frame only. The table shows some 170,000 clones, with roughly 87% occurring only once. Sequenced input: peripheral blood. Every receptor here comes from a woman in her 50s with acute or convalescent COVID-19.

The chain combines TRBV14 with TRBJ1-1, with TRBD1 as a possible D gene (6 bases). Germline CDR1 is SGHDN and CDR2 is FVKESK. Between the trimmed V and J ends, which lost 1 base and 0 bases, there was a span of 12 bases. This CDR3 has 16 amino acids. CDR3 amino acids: CASSQGKGVLNTEAFF. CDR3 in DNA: TGTGCCAGCAGCCAAGGAAAGGGGGTATTGAACACTGAAGCTTTCTTT.

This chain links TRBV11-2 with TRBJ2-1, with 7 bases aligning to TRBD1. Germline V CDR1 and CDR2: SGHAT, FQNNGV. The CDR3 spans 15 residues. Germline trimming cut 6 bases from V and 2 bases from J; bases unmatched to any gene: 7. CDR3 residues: CASRGRDSAYNEQFF. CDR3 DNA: TGTGCCAGCAGAGGCCGGGACAGCGCCTACAATGAGCAGTTCTTC. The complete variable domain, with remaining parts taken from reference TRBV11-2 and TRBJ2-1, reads EAGVAQSPRYKIIEKRQSVAFWCNPISGHATLYWYQQILGQGPKLLIQFQNNGVVDDSQLPKDRFSAERLKGVDSTLKIQPAKLEDSAVYLCASRGRDSAYNEQFFGPGTRLTVL.

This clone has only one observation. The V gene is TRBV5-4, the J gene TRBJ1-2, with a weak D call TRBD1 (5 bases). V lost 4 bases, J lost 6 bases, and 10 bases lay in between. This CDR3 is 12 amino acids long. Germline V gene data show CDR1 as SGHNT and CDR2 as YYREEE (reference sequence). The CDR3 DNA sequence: TGTGCCAGCAGCGTCGGGGGGGATGGCTACACCTTC. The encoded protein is CASSVGGDGYTF.

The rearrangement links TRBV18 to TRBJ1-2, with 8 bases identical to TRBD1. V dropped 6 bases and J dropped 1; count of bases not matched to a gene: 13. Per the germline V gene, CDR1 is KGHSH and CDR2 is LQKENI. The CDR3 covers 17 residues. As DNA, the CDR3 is TGTGCCAGCTCCCACGGACAGGGAGCTGCTTTTAACTATGGCTACACCTTC. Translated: CASSHGQGAAFNYGYTF.

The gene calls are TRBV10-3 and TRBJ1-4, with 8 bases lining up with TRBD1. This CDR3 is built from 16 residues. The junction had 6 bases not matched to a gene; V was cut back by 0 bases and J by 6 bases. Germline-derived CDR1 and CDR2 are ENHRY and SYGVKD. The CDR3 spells CAISESRAGGYEKLFF. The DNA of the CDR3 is TGTGCCATCAGTGAGTCGAGGGCAGGGGGCTATGAAAAACTGTTTTTT.

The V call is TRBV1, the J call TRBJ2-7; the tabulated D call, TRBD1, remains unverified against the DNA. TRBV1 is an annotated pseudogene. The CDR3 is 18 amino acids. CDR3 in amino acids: CTSSQDWDRGHFPYEQYF. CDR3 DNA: TGCACCAGCAGCCAAGATTGGGACAGGGGACATTTTCCCTACGAGCAGTACTTC.

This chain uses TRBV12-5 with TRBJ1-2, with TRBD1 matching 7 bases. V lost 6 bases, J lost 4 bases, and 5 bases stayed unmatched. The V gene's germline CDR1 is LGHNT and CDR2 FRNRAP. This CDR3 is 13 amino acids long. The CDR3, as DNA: TGTGCTAGTGGGGAGGGGGCCGCCTATGGCTACACCTTC. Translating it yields CASGEGAAYGYTF.

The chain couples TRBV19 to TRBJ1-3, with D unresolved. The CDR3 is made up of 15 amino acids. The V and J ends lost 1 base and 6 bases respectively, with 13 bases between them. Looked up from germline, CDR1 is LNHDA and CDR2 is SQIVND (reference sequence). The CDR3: CASSIGGSAKNTIYF. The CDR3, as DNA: TGTGCCAGTAGTATAGGAGGGTCGGCGAAAAACACCATATATTTT.

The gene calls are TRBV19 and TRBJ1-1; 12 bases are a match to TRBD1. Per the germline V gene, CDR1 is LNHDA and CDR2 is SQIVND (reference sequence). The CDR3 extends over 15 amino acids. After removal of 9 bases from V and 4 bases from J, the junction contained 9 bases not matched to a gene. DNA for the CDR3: TGTGCCAGCCTCGCCGGGACAGGGGGCTTCACTGAAGCTTTCTTT. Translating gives CASLAGTGGFTEAFF.

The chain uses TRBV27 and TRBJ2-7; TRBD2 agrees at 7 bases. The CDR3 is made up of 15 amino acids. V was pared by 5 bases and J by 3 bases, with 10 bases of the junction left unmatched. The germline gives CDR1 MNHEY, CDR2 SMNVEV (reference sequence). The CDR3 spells CASSPLTSFIYEQYF. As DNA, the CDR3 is TGTGCCAGCAGTCCGTTGACTAGCTTCATCTACGAGCAGTACTTC.

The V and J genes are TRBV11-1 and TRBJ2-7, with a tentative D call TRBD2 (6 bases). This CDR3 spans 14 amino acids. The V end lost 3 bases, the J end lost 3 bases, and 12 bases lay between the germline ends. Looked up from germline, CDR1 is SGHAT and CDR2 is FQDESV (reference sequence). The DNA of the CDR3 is TGTGCCAGCAGCTTCTCCGGGACTCACTACGAGCAGTACTTC. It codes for CASSFSGTHYEQYF.

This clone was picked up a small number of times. CDR3 loop: CASSLDQGSYTEAFF. CDR3 in DNA: TGTGCCAGCAGCTTAGATCAGGGCTCGTACACTGAAGCTTTCTTT. The rearrangement uses TRBV11-2 and TRBJ1-1, with D maybe TRBD1 (5 bases). Germline V gene lookup returns CDR1 SGHAT and CDR2 FQNNGV. This CDR3 is built from 15 residues. Trimming stripped 0 bases from V and 3 bases from J, with 11 bases between.

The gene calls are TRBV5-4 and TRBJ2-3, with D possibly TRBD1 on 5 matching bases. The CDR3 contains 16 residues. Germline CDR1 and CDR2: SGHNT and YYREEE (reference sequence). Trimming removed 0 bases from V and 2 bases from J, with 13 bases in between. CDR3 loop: CASSLAQGPTTDTQYF. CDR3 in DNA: TGTGCCAGCAGCTTGGCGCAGGGTCCGACCACAGATACGCAGTATTTT.

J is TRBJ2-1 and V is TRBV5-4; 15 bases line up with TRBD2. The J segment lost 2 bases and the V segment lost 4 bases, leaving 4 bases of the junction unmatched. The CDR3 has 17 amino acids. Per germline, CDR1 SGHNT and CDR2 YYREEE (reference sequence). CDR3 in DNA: TGTGCCAGCAGCAGAGGGACTAGCGGGAGGCCCTACAATGAGCAGTTCTTC. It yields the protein CASSRGTSGRPYNEQFF. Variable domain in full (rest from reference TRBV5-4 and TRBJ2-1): ETGVTQSPTHLIKTRGQQVTLRCSSQSGHNTVSWYQQALGQGPQFIFQYYREEENGRGNFPPRFSGLQFPNYSSELNVNALELDDSALYLCASSRGTSGRPYNEQFFGPGTRLTVL.

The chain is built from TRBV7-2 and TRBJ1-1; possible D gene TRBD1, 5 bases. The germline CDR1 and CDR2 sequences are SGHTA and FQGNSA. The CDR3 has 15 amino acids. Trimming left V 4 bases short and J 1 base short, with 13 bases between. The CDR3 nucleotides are TGTGCCAGCAGCTCCCCTTGGGGCAGGAACACTGAAGCTTTCTTT. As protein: CASSSPWGRNTEAFF.

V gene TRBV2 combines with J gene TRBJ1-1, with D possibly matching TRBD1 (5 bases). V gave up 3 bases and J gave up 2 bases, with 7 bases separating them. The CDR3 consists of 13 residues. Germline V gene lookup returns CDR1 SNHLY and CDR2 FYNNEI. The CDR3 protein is CASSDQGNTEAFF. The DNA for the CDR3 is TGTGCCAGCAGTGACCAGGGCAACACTGAAGCTTTCTTT.

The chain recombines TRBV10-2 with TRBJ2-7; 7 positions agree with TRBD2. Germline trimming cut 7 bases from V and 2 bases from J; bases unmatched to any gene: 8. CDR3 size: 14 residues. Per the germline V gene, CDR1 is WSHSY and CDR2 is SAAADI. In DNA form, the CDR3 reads TGCGCCAGCAAAGGGGAAGCGGGGACCTACGAGCAGTACTTC. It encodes CASKGEAGTYEQYF.

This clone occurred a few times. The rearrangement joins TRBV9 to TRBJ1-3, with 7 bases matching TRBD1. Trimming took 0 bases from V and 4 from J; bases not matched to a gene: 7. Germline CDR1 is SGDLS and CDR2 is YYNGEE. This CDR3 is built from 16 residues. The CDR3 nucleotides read TGTGCCAGCAGCGTAGATGGCAGGGGGAGGGGAAACACCATATATTTT. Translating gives CASSVDGRGRGNTIYF.

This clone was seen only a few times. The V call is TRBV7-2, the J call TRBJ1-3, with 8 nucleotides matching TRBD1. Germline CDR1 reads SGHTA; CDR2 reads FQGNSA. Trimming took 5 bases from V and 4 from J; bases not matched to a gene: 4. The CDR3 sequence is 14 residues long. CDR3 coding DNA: TGTGCCAGCAGCCAACGGACAGGGGGAAACACCATATATTTT. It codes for CASSQRTGGNTIYF.

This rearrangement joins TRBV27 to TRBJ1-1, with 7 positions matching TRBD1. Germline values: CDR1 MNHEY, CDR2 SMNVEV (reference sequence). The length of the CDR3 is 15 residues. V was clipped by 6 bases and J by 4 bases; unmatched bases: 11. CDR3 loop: CASRLLTGSRTEAFF. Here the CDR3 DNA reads TGTGCCAGCAGACTTTTGACAGGGAGCCGCACTGAAGCTTTCTTT.

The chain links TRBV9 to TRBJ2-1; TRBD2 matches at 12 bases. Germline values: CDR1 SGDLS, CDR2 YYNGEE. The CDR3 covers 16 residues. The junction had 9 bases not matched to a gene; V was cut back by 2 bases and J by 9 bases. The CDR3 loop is CASSVIGLAGRVEQFF. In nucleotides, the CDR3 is TGTGCCAGCAGCGTCATCGGACTAGCGGGGAGGGTTGAGCAGTTCTTC.